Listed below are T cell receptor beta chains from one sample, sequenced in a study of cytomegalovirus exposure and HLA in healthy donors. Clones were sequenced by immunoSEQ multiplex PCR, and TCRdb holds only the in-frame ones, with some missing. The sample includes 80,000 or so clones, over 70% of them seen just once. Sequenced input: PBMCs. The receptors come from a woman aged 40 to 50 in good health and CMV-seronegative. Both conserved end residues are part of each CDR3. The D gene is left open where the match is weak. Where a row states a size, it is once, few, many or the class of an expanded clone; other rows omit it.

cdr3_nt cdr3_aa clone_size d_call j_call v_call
TGTGCCAGCAGTGTAGGAGGGAACTCCTATAATTCACCCCTCCACTTT CASSVGGNSYNSPLHF . . TRBJ1-6 TRBV6-1
TGTGCCAGCAGTCCCACAGGGCCTGGCAATCAGCCCCAGCATTTT CASSPTGPGNQPQHF . . TRBJ1-5 TRBV25-1
TGCGCCAGCAGCCAAGATGCGGCGTCGGCAGATACGCAGTATTTT CASSQDAASADTQYF . . TRBJ2-3 TRBV4-1
TGCGCCAGCAGCCTAGCGGGAGACGGTGATACGCAGTATTTT CASSLAGDGDTQYF . TRBD2 TRBJ2-3 TRBV10-1
TGTGCCAGCTCCCCCGGGACAGGGGAGTACGAGCAGTACTTC CASSPGTGEYEQYF once TRBD1 TRBJ2-7 TRBV18
TGTGCCAGTAGTGGGGGGGACAGGGGAACAGATACGCAGTATTTT CASSGGDRGTDTQYF . TRBD1 TRBJ2-3 TRBV19
TGTGCCAGTACGGACAGGCGCGGCACAGATACGCAGTATTTT CASTDRRGTDTQYF . TRBD1 TRBJ2-3 TRBV19
TGTGCCAGCAGCTGGGGACACCGAAGCGGCTACACCTTC CASSWGHRSGYTF . . TRBJ1-2 TRBV7-2
TGTGCCAGCAGTCGGGGTTCCTACAATGAGCAGTTCTTC CASSRGSYNEQFF . . TRBJ2-1 TRBV7-3
TGTGCCTGGAGAGCTAAAGTGGGGACAGCTAACACTGAAGCTTTCTTT CAWRAKVGTANTEAFF . TRBD1 TRBJ1-1 TRBV30
TGCGCCAGCACGGAGTTGCTTGCGGAGACCCAGTACTTC CASTELLAETQYF once . TRBJ2-5 TRBV5-1